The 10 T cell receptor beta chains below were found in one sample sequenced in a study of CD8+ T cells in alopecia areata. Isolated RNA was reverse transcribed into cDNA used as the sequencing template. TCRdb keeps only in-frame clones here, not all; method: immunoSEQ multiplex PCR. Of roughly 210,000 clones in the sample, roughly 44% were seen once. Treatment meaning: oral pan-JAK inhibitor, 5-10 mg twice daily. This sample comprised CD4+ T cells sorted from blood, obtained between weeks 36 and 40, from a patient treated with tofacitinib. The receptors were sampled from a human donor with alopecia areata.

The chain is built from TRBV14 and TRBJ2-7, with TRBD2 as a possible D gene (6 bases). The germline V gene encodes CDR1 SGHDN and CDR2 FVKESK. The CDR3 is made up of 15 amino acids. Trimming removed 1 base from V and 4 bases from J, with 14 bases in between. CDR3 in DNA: TGTGCCAGCAGCCAAGGGGGAACCCGGGGGTACGAGCAGTACTTC. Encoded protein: CASSQGGTRGYEQYF.

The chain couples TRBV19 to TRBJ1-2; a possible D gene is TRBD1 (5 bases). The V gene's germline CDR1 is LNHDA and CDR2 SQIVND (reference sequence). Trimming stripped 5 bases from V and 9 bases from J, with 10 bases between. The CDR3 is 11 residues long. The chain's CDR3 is CASSGKGSYTF. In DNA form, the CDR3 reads TGTGCCAGTAGTGGTAAGGGGAGCTACACCTTC.

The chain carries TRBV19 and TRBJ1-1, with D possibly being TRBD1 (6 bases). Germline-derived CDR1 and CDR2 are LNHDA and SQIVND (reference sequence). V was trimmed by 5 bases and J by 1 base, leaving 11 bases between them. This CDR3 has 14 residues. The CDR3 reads CASSAQGGNTEAFF. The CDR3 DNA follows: TGTGCCAGTAGTGCACAGGGAGGGAACACTGAAGCTTTCTTT.

CDR3 sequence (DNA): TGTGCCTGGAGTTCAGGGAGTTCTGGAAACACCATATATTTT. Protein sequence: CAWSSGSSGNTIYF. V is TRBV30 and J is TRBJ1-3; D is possibly TRBD1 (5 bases). Trimming took off 2 bases at V and 1 base at J, with 9 bases between the two ends. Germline lookup yields CDR1 GTSNPN and CDR2 SVGIG (reference sequence). CDR3 length: 14 amino acids.

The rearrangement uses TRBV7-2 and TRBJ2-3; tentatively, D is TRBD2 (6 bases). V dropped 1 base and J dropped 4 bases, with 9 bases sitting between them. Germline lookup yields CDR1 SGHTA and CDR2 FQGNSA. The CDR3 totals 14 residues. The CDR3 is CASSLGLAADTQYF. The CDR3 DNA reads TGTGCCAGCAGCTTAGGGTTAGCGGCAGATACGCAGTATTTT.

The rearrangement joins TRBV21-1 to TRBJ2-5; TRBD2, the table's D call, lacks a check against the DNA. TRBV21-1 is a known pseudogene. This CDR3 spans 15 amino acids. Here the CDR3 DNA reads TGTGCCAGCAACCTTCGGGGAGGGGCTACGAAGACCCAGTACTTC. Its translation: CASNLRGGATKTQYF.

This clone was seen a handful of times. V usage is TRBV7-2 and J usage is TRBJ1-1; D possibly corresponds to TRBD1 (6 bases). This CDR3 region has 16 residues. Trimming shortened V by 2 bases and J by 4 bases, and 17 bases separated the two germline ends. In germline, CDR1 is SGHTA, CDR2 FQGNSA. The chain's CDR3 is CASSLTGPSPGTEAFF. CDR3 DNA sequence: TGTGCCAGCAGCTTAACAGGGCCAAGTCCGGGCACTGAAGCTTTCTTT.

This chain's CDR3 is CASSQAAGVGYGYTF. As DNA, the CDR3 is TGCGCCAGCAGCCAAGCGGCAGGGGTTGGCTATGGCTACACCTTC. The chain carries TRBV4-1 and TRBJ1-2, with D possibly TRBD1 on 6 matching bases. The V end lost 1 base, the J end lost 4 bases, and 13 bases lay between the germline ends. This CDR3 is 15 amino acids long. Looked up from germline, CDR1 is MGHRA and CDR2 is YSYEKL.

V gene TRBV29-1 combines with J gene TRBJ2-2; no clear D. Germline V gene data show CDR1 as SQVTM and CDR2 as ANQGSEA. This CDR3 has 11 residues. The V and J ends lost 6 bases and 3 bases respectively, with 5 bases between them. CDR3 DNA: TGCAGCGTGCAGGACACCGGGGAGCTGTTTTTT. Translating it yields CSVQDTGELFF.

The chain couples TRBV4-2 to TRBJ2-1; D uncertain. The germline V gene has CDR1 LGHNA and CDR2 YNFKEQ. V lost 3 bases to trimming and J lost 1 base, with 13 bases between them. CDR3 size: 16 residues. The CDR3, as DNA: TGTGCCAGCAGCCATCTCTGGGTCTGGTCCTACAATGAGCAGTTCTTC. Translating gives CASSHLWVWSYNEQFF.